This T cell receptor beta chain was documented in a study of blood T cell repertoires in COVID-19. The trim removed 3 bases at V and 0 bases at J, leaving 3 bases unmatched. This CDR3 is 15 amino acids long. Germline CDR1 LGHDT, CDR2 YNNKEL (reference sequence). Only in-frame clones appear in the TCRdb table, and some are missing; sequencing was by immunoSEQ multiplex PCR. The repertoire holds around 120,000 clones, with around 80% as singletons. The sample taken for sequencing was peripheral blood. This chain uses TRBV3-1 (or the pseudogene TRBV3-2) with TRBJ1-1; 8 positions match TRBD1. The clonotype originates from a man in his fifties or sixties with acute or convalescent COVID-19. DNA of the CDR3: TGTGCCAGCAGCCAGTCAGGGGGCATGAACACTGAAGCTTTCTTT. Amino acids: CASSQSGGMNTEAFF.